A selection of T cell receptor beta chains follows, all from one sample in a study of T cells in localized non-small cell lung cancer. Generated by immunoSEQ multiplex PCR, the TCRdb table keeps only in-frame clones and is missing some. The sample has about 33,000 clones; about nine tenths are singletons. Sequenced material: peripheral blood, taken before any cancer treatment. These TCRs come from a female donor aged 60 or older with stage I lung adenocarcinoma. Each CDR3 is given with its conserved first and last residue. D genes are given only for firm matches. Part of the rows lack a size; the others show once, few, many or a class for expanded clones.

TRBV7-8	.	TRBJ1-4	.	CASLRSGGEKLFF	TGTGCCAGCTTGAGGTCCGGCGGGGAAAAACTGTTTTTT
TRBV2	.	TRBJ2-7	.	CASSAGTFYEQYF	TGTGCCAGCAGCGCCGGGACATTCTACGAGCAGTACTTC
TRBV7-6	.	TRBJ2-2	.	CASSSTTGELFF	TGTGCCAGCAGCTCCACGACCGGGGAGCTGTTTTTT
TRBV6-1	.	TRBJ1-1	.	CASFPPGLNTEAFF	TGTGCCAGCTTCCCCCCGGGTCTCAACACTGAAGCTTTCTTT
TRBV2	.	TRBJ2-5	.	CASRSETERGTQYF	TGTGCCAGCAGGTCCGAGACGGAGCGAGGCACCCAGTACTTC
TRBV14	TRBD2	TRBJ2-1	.	CASSPLRGVSYNEQFF	TGTGCCAGCAGCCCTCTACGGGGGGTCTCCTACAATGAGCAGTTCTTC
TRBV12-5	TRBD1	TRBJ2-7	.	CASGLGTGGYEQYF	TGTGCTAGTGGTTTGGGGACAGGGGGCTACGAGCAGTACTTC
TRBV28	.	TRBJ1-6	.	CASSGLTASSYNSPLHF	TGTGCCAGCAGTGGACTGACTGCGAGCTCCTATAATTCACCCCTCCACTTT
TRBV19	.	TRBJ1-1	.	CASSITTGVNTEAFF	TGTGCCAGTAGTATAACGACCGGAGTGAACACTGAAGCTTTCTTT
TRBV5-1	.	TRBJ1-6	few	CASSPDTHSPLHF	TGCGCCAGCAGCCCGGACACCCATTCACCCCTCCACTTT
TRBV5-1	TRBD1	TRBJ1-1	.	CASSPRYGTAEMNTEAFF	TGCGCCAGCAGCCCAAGATACGGGACAGCCGAAATGAACACTGAAGCTTTCTTT
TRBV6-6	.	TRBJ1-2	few	CASSYGQSQYGYTF	TGTGCCAGCAGTTACGGACAGAGCCAATATGGCTACACCTTC
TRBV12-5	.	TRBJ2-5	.	CASGLVGDPTGAETQYF	TGTGCTAGTGGTTTGGTGGGGGACCCCACGGGAGCGGAGACCCAGTACTTC
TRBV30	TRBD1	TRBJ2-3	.	CAWSAGGVNTDTQYF	TGTGCCTGGAGTGCAGGGGGAGTTAACACAGATACGCAGTATTTT
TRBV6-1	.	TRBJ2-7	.	CASRGPSRVWEQYF	TGTGCCAGCAGAGGACCCTCCCGGGTGTGGGAGCAGTACTTC
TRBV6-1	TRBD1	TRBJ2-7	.	CAIQDRGVSYEQYF	TGTGCCATCCAGGACAGGGGCGTATCCTACGAGCAGTACTTC